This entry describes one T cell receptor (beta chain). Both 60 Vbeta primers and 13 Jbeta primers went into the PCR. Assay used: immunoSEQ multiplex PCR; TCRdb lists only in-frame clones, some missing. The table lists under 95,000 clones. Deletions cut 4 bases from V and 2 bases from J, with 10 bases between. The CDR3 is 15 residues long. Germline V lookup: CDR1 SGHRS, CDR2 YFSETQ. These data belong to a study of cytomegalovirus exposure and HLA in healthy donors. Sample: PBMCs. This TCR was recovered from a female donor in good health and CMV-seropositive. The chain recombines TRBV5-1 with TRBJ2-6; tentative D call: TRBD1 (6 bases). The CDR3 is CASSTAGAGANVLTF. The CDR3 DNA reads TGCGCCAGCAGCACGGCAGGGGCTGGGGCCAACGTCCTGACTTTC.